This TCR beta chain came from a study of T cells in localized non-small cell lung cancer. Study-level results: Appearing in adjacent lung were a median roughly 60 of the top 100 tumor clones. Uninvolved adjacent lung showed peak T cell clonality, exceeding tumor. Heterogeneity remains possible because sequencing was limited to only one tumor region.

A word on this clone: What it binds is unknown.

Trimming took 5 bases from V and 0 from J; bases not matched to a gene: 14. This CDR3 is built from 18 residues. CDR1 is SGHRS, CDR2 YFSETQ, per germline. Clones were sequenced by immunoSEQ multiplex PCR, and TCRdb holds only the in-frame ones, with some missing. The table has approximately 2,800 clones, around a quarter seen once. This clonotype was sampled from a male donor aged 60 or over with stage II lung adenocarcinoma. The J gene is TRBJ1-3, the V gene TRBV5-1; 7 nucleotides align to TRBD1. Sequences were derived from normal lung tissue next to the tumor, sampled before any cancer treatment. The CDR3 DNA follows: TGCGCCAGCAGGTTAGACCCTGTACAGGGGAGCTCTGGAAACACCATATATTTT. Its protein product is CASRLDPVQGSSGNTIYF.